This T cell receptor (beta chain) was sequenced for a study of blood T cell repertoires in COVID-19. The overall study: From the United States, Italy and Spain came samples of acute and convalescent COVID-19. T cells, B-cell-depleted T cells, or PBMCs provided the cDNA or gDNA that served as material.

Authors' analysis steps: Reference gene primer amplification in the assay estimated nucleated cell counts. Repertoires were generated with immunoSEQ multiplex PCR, while TCRdb's copy carries only in-frame clones and drops some. V and J calls and clone size come straight from that table; D and trimming were deduced from the DNA. The top ten clones hold 3.6% of a sample with roughly 230,000 clones, roughly 84% of them seen once. Germline CDR1 and CDR2: PRHDT and FYEKMQ (reference sequence). V dropped 4 bases and J dropped 7; count of bases not matched to a gene: 6. The CDR3 is 13 residues long. J is TRBJ1-1 and V is TRBV13, with TRBD1 identical over 7 bases. This clonotype was obtained from an elderly woman with acute or convalescent COVID-19. The sample consisted of peripheral blood. CDR3 nucleotides: TGTGCCAGCAGCTCATGGGACAGCCGTGAAGCTTTCTTT. Translation: CASSSWDSREAFF.